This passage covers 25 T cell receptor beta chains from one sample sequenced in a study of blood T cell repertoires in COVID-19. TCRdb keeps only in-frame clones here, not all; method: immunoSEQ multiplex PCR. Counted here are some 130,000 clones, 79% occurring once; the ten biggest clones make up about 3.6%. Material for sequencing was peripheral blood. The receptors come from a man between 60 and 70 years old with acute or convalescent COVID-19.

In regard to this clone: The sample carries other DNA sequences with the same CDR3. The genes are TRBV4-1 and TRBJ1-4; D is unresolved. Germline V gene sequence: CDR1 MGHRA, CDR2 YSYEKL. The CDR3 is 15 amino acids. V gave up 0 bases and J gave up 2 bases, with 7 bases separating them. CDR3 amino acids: CASSQDPGTNEKLFF. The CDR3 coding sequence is TGCGCCAGCAGCCAAGATCCGGGTACTAATGAAAAACTGTTTTTT.

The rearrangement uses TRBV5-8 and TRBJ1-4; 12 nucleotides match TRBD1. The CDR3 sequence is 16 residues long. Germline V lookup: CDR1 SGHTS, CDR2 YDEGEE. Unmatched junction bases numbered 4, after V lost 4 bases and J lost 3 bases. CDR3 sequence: CASSRGQGAANEKLFF. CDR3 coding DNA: TGTGCCAGCAGCAGGGGACAGGGGGCGGCTAATGAAAAACTGTTTTTT.

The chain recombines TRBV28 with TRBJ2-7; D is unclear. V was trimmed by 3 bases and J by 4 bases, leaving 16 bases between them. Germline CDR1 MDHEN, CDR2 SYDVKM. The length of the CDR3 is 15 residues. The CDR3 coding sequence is TGTGCCAGCAGTTTGATCGAGTCTCTCCGGTACGAGCAGTACTTC. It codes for CASSLIESLRYEQYF.

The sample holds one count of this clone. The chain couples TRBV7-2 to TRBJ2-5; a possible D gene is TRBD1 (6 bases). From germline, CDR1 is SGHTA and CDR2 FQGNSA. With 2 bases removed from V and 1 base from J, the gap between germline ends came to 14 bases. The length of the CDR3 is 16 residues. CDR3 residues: CASSLSTGGGQETQYF. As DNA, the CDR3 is TGTGCCAGCAGCTTATCGACAGGTGGAGGCCAAGAGACCCAGTACTTC.

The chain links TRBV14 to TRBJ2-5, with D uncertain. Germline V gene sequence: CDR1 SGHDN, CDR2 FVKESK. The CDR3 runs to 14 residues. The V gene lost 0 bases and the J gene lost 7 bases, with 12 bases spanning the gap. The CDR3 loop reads CASSQDSIAGTQYF. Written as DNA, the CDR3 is TGTGCCAGCAGCCAAGATTCTATCGCCGGGACCCAGTACTTC. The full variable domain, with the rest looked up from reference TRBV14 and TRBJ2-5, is EAGVTQFPSHSVIEKGQTVTLRCDPISGHDNLYWYRRVMGKEIKFLLHFVKESKQDESGMPNNRFLAERTGGTYSTLKVQPAELEDSGVYFCASSQDSIAGTQYFGPGTRLLVL.

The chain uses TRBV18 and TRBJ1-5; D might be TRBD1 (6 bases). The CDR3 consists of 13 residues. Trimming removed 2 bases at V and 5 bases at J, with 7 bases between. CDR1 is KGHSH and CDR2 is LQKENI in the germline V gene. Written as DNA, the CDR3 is TGTGCCAGCTCACCAAACAGGGATCAGCCCCAGCATTTT. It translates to CASSPNRDQPQHF.

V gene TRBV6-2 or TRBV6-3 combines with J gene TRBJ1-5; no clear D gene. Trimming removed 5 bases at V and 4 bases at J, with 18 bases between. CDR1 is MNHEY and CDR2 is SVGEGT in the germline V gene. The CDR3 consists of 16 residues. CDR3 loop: CASSPEAWILNQPQHF. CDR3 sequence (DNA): TGTGCCAGCAGTCCCGAGGCCTGGATCCTTAATCAGCCCCAGCATTTT.

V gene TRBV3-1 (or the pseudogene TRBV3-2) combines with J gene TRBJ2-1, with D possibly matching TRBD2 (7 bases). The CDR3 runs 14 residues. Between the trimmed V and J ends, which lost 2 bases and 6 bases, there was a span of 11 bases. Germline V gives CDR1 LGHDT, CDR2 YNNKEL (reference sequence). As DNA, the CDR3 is TGTGCCAGCAGCCAAAGGGGGGGGGCCAATGAGCAGTTCTTC. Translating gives CASSQRGGANEQFF.

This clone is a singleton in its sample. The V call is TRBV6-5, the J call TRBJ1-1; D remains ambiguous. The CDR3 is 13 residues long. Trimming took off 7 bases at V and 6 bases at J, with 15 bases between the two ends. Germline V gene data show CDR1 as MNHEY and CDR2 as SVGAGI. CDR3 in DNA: TGTGCCAGCAATGCGGGATACAGCTCTGAAGCTTTCTTT. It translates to CASNAGYSSEAFF.

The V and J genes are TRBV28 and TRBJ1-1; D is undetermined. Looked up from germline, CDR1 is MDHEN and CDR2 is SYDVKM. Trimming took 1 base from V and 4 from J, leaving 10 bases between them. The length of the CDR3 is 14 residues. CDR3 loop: CASSLSRAGTEAFF. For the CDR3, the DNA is TGTGCCAGCAGTTTATCGAGGGCGGGCACTGAAGCTTTCTTT.

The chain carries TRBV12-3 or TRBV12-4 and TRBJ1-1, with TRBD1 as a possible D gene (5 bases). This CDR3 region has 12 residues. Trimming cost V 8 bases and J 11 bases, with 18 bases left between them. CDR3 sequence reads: CASVSLGLGAFF. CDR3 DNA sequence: TGTGCCAGCGTATCTCTGGGGCTAGGGGCTTTCTTT.

The CDR3 nucleotides are TGTGCCAGCAGCTTGGGGCTGGGCCAAATCGACTATGGCTACACCTTC. Translated, it gives CASSLGLGQIDYGYTF. V and J are TRBV5-4 and TRBJ1-2; D remains ambiguous. Per germline, CDR1 SGHNT and CDR2 YYREEE (reference sequence). V dropped 0 bases and J dropped 3 bases, with 15 bases sitting between them. CDR3 length: 16 amino acids.

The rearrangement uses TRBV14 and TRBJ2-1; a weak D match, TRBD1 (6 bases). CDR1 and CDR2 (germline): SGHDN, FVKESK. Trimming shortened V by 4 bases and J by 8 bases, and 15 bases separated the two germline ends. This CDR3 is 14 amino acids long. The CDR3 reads CASSPRTVGDEQFF. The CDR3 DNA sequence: TGTGCCAGCAGCCCCCGGACAGTAGGCGATGAGCAGTTCTTC.

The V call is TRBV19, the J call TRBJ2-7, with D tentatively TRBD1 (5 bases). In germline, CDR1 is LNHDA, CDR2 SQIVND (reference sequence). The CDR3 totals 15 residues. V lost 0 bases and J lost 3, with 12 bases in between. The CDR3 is CASSIEAGLYYEQYF. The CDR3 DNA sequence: TGTGCCAGTAGTATAGAAGCAGGGTTATACTACGAGCAGTACTTC.

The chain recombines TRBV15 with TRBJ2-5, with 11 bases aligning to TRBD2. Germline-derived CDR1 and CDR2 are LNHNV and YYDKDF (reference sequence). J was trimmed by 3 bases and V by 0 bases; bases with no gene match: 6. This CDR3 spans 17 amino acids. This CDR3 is CATSREASLAGEETQYF. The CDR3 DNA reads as TGTGCCACCAGCAGAGAGGCCTCACTAGCGGGAGAAGAGACCCAGTACTTC.

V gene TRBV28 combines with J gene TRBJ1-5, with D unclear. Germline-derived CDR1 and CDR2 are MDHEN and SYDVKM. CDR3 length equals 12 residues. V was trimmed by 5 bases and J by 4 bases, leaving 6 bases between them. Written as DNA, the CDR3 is TGTGCCAGCAGTCAGGCAAATCAGCCCCAGCATTTT. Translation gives CASSQANQPQHF.

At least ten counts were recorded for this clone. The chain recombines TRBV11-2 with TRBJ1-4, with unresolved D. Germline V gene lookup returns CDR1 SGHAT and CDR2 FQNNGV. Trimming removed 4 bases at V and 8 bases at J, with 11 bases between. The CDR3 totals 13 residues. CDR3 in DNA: TGTGCCAGCAGCTCCTCGACGGGAGAAAAACTGTTTTTT. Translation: CASSSSTGEKLFF.

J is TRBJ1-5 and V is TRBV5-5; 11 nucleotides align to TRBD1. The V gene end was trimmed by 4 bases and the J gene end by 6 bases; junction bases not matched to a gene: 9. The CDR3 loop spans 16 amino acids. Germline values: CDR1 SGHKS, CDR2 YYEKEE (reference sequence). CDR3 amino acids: CASSDGTGGVGQPQHF. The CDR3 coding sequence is TGTGCCAGCAGCGACGGGACAGGGGGAGTTGGTCAGCCCCAGCATTTT. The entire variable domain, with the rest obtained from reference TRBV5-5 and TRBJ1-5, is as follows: DAGVTQSPTHLIKTRGQQVTLRCSPISGHKSVSWYQQVLGQGPQFIFQYYEKEERGRGNFPDRFSARQFPNYSSELNVNALLLGDSALYLCASSDGTGGVGQPQHFGDGTRLSIL.

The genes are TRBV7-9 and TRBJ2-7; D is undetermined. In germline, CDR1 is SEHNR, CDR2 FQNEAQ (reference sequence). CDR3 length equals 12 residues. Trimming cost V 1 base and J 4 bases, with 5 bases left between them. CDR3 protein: CASSLVEYEQYF. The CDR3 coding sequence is TGTGCCAGCAGCTTAGTCGAGTACGAGCAGTACTTC.

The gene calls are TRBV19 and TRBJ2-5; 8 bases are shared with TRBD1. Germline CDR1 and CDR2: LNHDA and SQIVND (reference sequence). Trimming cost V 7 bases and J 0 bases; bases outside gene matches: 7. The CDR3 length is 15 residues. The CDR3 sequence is CASKPGQAYQETQYF. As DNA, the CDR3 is TGTGCCAGTAAACCGGGACAGGCATACCAAGAGACCCAGTACTTC.

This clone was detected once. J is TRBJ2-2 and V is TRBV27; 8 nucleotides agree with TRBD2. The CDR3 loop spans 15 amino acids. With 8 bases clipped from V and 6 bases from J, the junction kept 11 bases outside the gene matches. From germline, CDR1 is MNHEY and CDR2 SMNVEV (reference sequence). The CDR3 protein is CASRGVAGSPGELFF. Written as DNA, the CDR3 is TGTGCCAGCCGCGGGGTAGCGGGGTCCCCCGGGGAGCTGTTTTTT.

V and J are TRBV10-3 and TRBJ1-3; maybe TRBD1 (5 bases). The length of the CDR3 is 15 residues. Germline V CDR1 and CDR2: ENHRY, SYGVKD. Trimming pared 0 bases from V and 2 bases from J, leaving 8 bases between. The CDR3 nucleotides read TGTGCCATCAGTGAGTCGGGGGGAGCTGGAAACACCATATATTTT. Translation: CAISESGGAGNTIYF.

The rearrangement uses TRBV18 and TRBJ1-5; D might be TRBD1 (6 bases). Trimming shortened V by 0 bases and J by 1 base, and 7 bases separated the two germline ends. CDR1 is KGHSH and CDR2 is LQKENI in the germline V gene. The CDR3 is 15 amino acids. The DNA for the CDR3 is TGTGCCAGCTCACCACCGGGGGCGAGCAATCAGCCCCAGCATTTT. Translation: CASSPPGASNQPQHF.

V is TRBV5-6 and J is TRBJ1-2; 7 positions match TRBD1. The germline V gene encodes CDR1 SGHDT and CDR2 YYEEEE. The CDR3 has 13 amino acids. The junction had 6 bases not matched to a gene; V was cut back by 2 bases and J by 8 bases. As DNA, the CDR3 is TGTGCCAGCAGCTTACAGGGGCCTGGGGGCTACACCTTC. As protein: CASSLQGPGGYTF.

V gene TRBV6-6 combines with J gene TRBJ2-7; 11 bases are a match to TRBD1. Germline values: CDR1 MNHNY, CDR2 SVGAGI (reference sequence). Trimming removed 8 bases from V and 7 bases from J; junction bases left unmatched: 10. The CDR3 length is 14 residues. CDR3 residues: CASEGDRGFGEQYF. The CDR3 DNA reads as TGTGCCAGCGAAGGGGACAGGGGGTTCGGGGAGCAGTACTTC.